The 28 T cell receptor beta chains below come from one sample, sequenced in a study of human T cells and chemical hapten exposure. TCRdb recomputed calls from the RACE reads with MiXCR, one row per CDR3 protein. The repertoire has tens of thousands of distinct CDR3 sequences, approximately 10% of them found once; the top ten carry over 2%. Time point noted: patch test 2, 6 weeks after DPC sensitization. Treatment specified: therapeutic diphenylcyclopropenone sensitization with weekly scalp DPC. The sequencing here drew on whole blood, taken in connection with sensitization to the hapten diphenylcyclopropenone (DPC). The receptors derive from a man between 40 and 49 years old with alopecia areata. Some clones in this sample may be carry-over from other donors' samples.

This clonotype was observed at least ten times. This chain uses TRBV10-3 with TRBJ2-3, with a possible D match to TRBD2 (6 bases). The CDR3 has 9 residues. Germline CDR1 and CDR2: ENHRY and SYGVKD. CDR3 loop: CDKRGGKYF. In DNA form, the CDR3 reads TGTGACAAACGGGGCGGGAAGTATTTT.

The chain carries TRBV12-3 or TRBV12-4 and TRBJ2-7, with 8 bases identical to TRBD1. J gave up 4 bases and V 4 bases, and 6 bases lay outside the gene matches. This CDR3 region has 14 residues. The CDR3 DNA sequence: TGTGCCAGCAGTTCACAGGGGGGTGTTTACGAGCAGTACTTC. Translated, it gives CASSSQGGVYEQYF.

The V and J genes are TRBV5-1 and TRBJ2-5; 9 bases are shared with TRBD2. The junction had 12 bases not matched to a gene; V was cut back by 4 bases and J by 5 bases. There are 16 residues in the CDR3. Per germline, CDR1 SGHRS and CDR2 YFSETQ. CDR3 bases: TGCGCCAGCAGCCCCTCCGGTAGCGGGAGTTTTGAGACCCAGTACTTC. Amino acid sequence: CASSPSGSGSFETQYF. Complete variable domain (other parts from reference TRBV5-1 and TRBJ2-5): KAGVTQTPRYLIKTRGQQVTLSCSPISGHRSVSWYQQTPGQGLQFLFEYFSETQRNKGNFPGRFSGRQFSNSRSEMNVSTLELGDSALYLCASSPSGSGSFETQYFGPGTRLLVL.

This clonotype has more than one count but fewer than ten. This chain links TRBV24-1 with TRBJ2-1; D gene uncertain. Germline V lookup: CDR1 KGHDR, CDR2 SFDVKD. The CDR3 runs 12 residues. V was cut by 3 bases and J by 5 bases, with 4 bases left in between. CDR3 sequence reads: CATSDLNNEQFF. DNA of the CDR3: TGTGCCACCAGTGATCTGAACAATGAGCAGTTCTTC.

This chain links TRBV3-1 with TRBJ2-5; 16 bases align to TRBD2. Trimming took 4 bases from V and 5 from J; bases not matched to a gene: 13. CDR3 length equals 19 residues. Germline-derived CDR1 and CDR2 are LGHDT and YNNKEL (reference sequence). The CDR3 region has the DNA TGTGCCAGCAGCCCTTATACCATAGGGACTAGCGGGAGGGGTGAGACCCAGTACTTC. This translates into CASSPYTIGTSGRGETQYF.

The CDR3 DNA sequence: TGTGCCAGCGTCCCGGGACAGGGGGTGCCAGATACGCAGTATTTT. Translated, it gives CASVPGQGVPDTQYF. The genes are TRBV12-3 or TRBV12-4 and TRBJ2-3; 11 bases agree with TRBD1. The CDR3 spans 15 residues. The V segment lost 8 bases and the J segment 4 bases; nucleotides outside the gene matches: 8.

This clonotype was observed many times. This rearrangement joins TRBV4-3 to TRBJ2-1; 8 positions match TRBD2. Germline CDR1 LGHNA, CDR2 YSLEER. V gave up 0 bases and J gave up 4 bases; unmatched junction bases: 8. This CDR3 contains 17 residues. CDR3 in amino acids: CASSQDLNSGDYNEQFF. Here the CDR3 DNA reads TGCGCCAGCAGCCAAGATCTGAATAGCGGGGATTACAATGAGCAGTTCTTC.

The chain employs TRBV7-9 and TRBJ2-3; tentative D call: TRBD1 (5 bases). The CDR3 is 13 amino acids. CDR1 is SEHNR and CDR2 is FQNEAQ in the germline V gene (reference sequence). V dropped 1 base and J dropped 5 bases, with 7 bases sitting between them. The CDR3 reads CASSLGGRDTQYF. CDR3 nucleotide sequence: TGTGCCAGCAGCTTAGGGGGCAGAGATACGCAGTATTTT. Together with reference TRBV7-9 and TRBJ2-3, the CDR3 gives the full variable domain: DTGVSQNPRHKITKRGQNVTFRCDPISEHNRLYWYRQTLGQGPEFLTYFQNEAQLEKSRLLSDRFSAERPKGSFSTLEIQRTEQGDSAMYLCASSLGGRDTQYFGPGTRLTVL.

V gene TRBV12-3 or TRBV12-4 combines with J gene TRBJ2-2; 7 bases match TRBD2. The CDR3 sequence is 19 residues long. J was trimmed by 8 bases and V by 5 bases; bases with no gene match: 23. CDR3 loop: CASSLRTLAAGSRAGELFF. The DNA for the CDR3 is TGTGCCAGCAGTCTAAGGACCCTCGCAGCGGGATCCAGGGCGGGGGAGCTGTTTTTT.

The chain carries TRBV7-2 and TRBJ2-3; no definite D call. Between the trimmed V and J ends, which lost 0 bases and 8 bases, there was a span of 12 bases. Germline loops: CDR1 SGHTA, CDR2 FQGNSA. The CDR3 is 14 amino acids. The CDR3 region is CASSLARLKSTQYF. The CDR3 DNA reads as TGTGCCAGCAGCTTAGCTCGACTCAAAAGTACGCAGTATTTT.

The chain employs TRBV5-6 and TRBJ1-1, with D possibly matching TRBD1 (6 bases). There are 15 residues in the CDR3. Deletions cut 1 base from V and 3 bases from J, with 13 bases between. From germline, CDR1 is SGHDT and CDR2 YYEEEE. CDR3: CASSLRPGEDTEAFF. The DNA for the CDR3 is TGTGCCAGCAGCTTGCGGCCAGGGGAGGACACTGAAGCTTTCTTT. Using reference TRBV5-6 and TRBJ1-1 for the parts outside the CDR3, the full variable domain is DAGVTQSPTHLIKTRGQQVTLRCSPKSGHDTVSWYQQALGQGPQFIFQYYEEEERQRGNFPDRFSGHQFPNYSSELNVNALLLGDSALYLCASSLRPGEDTEAFFGQGTRLTVV.

The chain is built from TRBV3-1 and TRBJ1-3; 7 bases are a match to TRBD1. The V gene end was trimmed by 5 bases and the J gene end by 3 bases; junction bases not matched to a gene: 10. The CDR3 loop spans 16 amino acids. From germline, CDR1 is LGHDT and CDR2 YNNKEL (reference sequence). The DNA of the CDR3 is TGTGCCAGCAGCTCCATCTCACAGGGGCTTGGAAACACCATATATTTT. Translation gives CASSSISQGLGNTIYF.

This clonotype was observed a few times. This chain connects TRBV30 to TRBJ2-2; 8 bases are a match to TRBD1. Germline trimming cut 2 bases from V and 5 bases from J; bases unmatched to any gene: 4. The CDR3 has 14 amino acids. The germline V gene has CDR1 GTSNPN and CDR2 SVGIG (reference sequence). The CDR3 region has the DNA TGTGCCTGGAGTCCGGACAGGGTGACCGGGGAGCTGTTTTTT. Protein: CAWSPDRVTGELFF.

This clonotype occurred a few times. The V and J genes are TRBV6-2 or TRBV6-3 and TRBJ1-1; D unresolved. Trimming took off 2 bases at V and 3 bases at J, with 7 bases between the two ends. The CDR3 has 13 amino acids. Germline CDR1 reads MNHEY; CDR2 reads SVGEGT. CDR3 coding DNA: TGTGCCAGCAGTTACACCCGGGACACTGAAGCTTTCTTT. It encodes CASSYTRDTEAFF.

The V gene is TRBV9, the J gene TRBJ2-1; 13 nucleotides agree with TRBD2. The germline gives CDR1 SGDLS, CDR2 YYNGEE. Trimming at V came to 0 bases and at J to 10 bases, leaving 10 bases not matched to a gene. The CDR3 length is 17 residues. The CDR3 DNA reads TGTGCCAGCAGCGTAGGCCCACTAGCGGGAGGGCCAAGGGAGCAGTTCTTC. The encoded protein is CASSVGPLAGGPREQFF.

In its sample, this clonotype was seen a few times. The chain has TRBV28 and TRBJ1-5, with D possibly TRBD1 on 6 matching bases. The ends were cut back, 4 bases at V and 4 bases at J, with 14 bases in the middle. Per the germline V gene, CDR1 is MDHEN and CDR2 is SYDVKM. This CDR3 has 15 residues. CDR3 amino acids: CASSSAGVGNQPQHF. The CDR3 bases are TGTGCCAGCAGTTCCGCAGGGGTTGGAAATCAGCCCCAGCATTTT. The whole variable domain, remainder taken from reference TRBV28 and TRBJ1-5, is DVKVTQSSRYLVKRTGEKVFLECVQDMDHENMFWYRQDPGLGLRLIYFSYDVKMKEKGDIPEGYSVSREKKERFSLILESASTNQTSMYLCASSSAGVGNQPQHFGDGTRLSIL.

This clonotype has a handful of counts. This chain joins TRBV6-6 and TRBJ1-1, with 8 positions matching TRBD1. With V trimmed by 8 bases and J by 8 bases, 10 bases remained unmatched. CDR1 and CDR2 (germline): MNHNY, SVGAGI (reference sequence). This CDR3 spans 13 amino acids. As DNA, the CDR3 is TGTGCCAGCGAGCCTCAGGGGGCAGGAGAAGCTTTCTTT. This sequence encodes CASEPQGAGEAFF.

CDR3 coding DNA: TGTGCCGCAGGGGAATCCACTGAAGCTTTCTTT. Its translation is CAAGESTEAFF. The V call is TRBV28, the J call TRBJ1-1; D might be TRBD1 (6 bases). The CDR3 is 11 amino acids. Trimming removed 11 bases from V and 4 bases from J, with 11 bases in between. CDR1 is MDHEN and CDR2 is SYDVKM in the germline V gene.

This clonotype was detected only a few times. This sequence joins TRBV4-3 and TRBJ1-4; 7 bases agree with TRBD1. V shed 4 bases, J shed 7 bases, and the junction held 9 bases outside the gene matches. This CDR3 region has 15 residues. The V gene's germline CDR1 is LGHNA and CDR2 YSLEER. The CDR3 loop reads CASSLQTGRGEKLFF. The CDR3 DNA is TGCGCCAGCAGCCTCCAGACAGGGAGAGGTGAAAAACTGTTTTTT.

This clonotype came up many times. This chain uses TRBV5-5 with TRBJ1-5; no clear D gene. Germline loops: CDR1 SGHKS, CDR2 YYEKEE (reference sequence). Trimming cost V 0 bases and J 3 bases, with 7 bases left between them. The CDR3 is 14 residues long. DNA of the CDR3: TGTGCCAGCAGCTTGGTTGGATCCAATCAGCCCCAGCATTTT. Its translation is CASSLVGSNQPQHF. The whole variable domain, remainder taken from reference TRBV5-5 and TRBJ1-5, is DAGVTQSPTHLIKTRGQQVTLRCSPISGHKSVSWYQQVLGQGPQFIFQYYEKEERGRGNFPDRFSARQFPNYSSELNVNALLLGDSALYLCASSLVGSNQPQHFGDGTRLSIL.

This clonotype was picked up many times. The CDR3 region has the DNA TGTGCCAGCAGTTATCGGGGCGGTGGCTACACCTTC. Residues: CASSYRGGGYTF. This sequence joins TRBV6-5 and TRBJ1-2, with a weak D call TRBD1 (5 bases). Germline V lookup: CDR1 MNHEY, CDR2 SVGAGI. Deletions cut 3 bases from V and 7 bases from J, with 9 bases between. The CDR3 runs to 12 residues.

V gene TRBV24-1 combines with J gene TRBJ2-1; 9 nucleotides line up with TRBD2. CDR3 length equals 17 residues. Germline assignment: CDR1 KGHDR and CDR2 SFDVKD. With 4 bases clipped from V and 5 bases from J, the junction kept 11 bases outside the gene matches. CDR3 sequence (DNA): TGTGCCACCAGTGACCCCTACTTAGCGGGAGAGGACAATGAGCAGTTCTTC. This translates into CATSDPYLAGEDNEQFF.

This clonotype was found many times. The genes are TRBV28 and TRBJ1-1, with a possible D match to TRBD1 (5 bases). This CDR3 has 10 amino acids. The V and J ends lost 8 bases and 8 bases respectively, with 9 bases between them. Germline-derived CDR1 and CDR2 are MDHEN and SYDVKM. The CDR3: CASGRDEAFF. In DNA, the CDR3 is TGTGCCAGCGGCCGGGACGAAGCTTTCTTT.

The chain is built from TRBV30 and TRBJ1-4; D not certain. Trimming took off 1 base at V and 4 bases at J, with 10 bases between the two ends. The CDR3 runs 14 residues. Germline CDR1 GTSNPN, CDR2 SVGIG (reference sequence). This chain's CDR3 is CAWSDGLLNEKLFF. In nucleotides, the CDR3 is TGTGCCTGGAGTGACGGACTGCTTAATGAAAAACTGTTTTTT.

The chain carries TRBV20-1 and TRBJ2-7; TRBD2 aligns across 8 bases. Germline CDR1 is DFQATT and CDR2 is SNEGSKA (reference sequence). The CDR3 has 14 residues. V lost 1 base to trimming and J lost 5 bases; unmatched junction nucleotides: 7. Here the CDR3 DNA reads TGCAGTGCTAGAGTACGGGAGGGCCTGCACGAGCAGTACTTC. Translating it yields CSARVREGLHEQYF.

The chain couples TRBV6-2 or TRBV6-3 to TRBJ2-7, with D perhaps TRBD2 (5 bases). The V gene's germline CDR1 is MNHEY and CDR2 SVGEGT. CDR3 length: 12 residues. V was trimmed by 2 bases and J by 7 bases, leaving 9 bases between them. The chain's CDR3 is CASSYGGGEQYV. CDR3 nucleotide sequence: TGTGCCAGCAGTTACGGAGGCGGGGAGCAGTACGTC.

CDR3 nucleotides: TGTGCCAGCAGTCGCCGGGACTTTAGCACAGATACGCAGTATTTT. It specifies CASSRRDFSTDTQYF. V gene TRBV7-6 combines with J gene TRBJ2-3, with a possible D match to TRBD2 (6 bases). Trimming left V 6 bases short and J 0 bases short, with 13 bases between. The CDR3 runs to 15 residues. Germline-derived CDR1 and CDR2 are SGHVS and FNYEAQ.

The chain is built from TRBV10-3 and TRBJ2-6; TRBD1 matches at 8 bases. After removal of 3 bases from V and 2 bases from J, the junction contained 6 bases not matched to a gene. Germline V CDR1 and CDR2: ENHRY, SYGVKD. CDR3 length equals 17 residues. CDR3 sequence: CAISEAGGNPGANVLTF. In DNA, the CDR3 is TGTGCCATCAGTGAAGCAGGGGGCAACCCTGGGGCCAACGTCCTGACTTTC.